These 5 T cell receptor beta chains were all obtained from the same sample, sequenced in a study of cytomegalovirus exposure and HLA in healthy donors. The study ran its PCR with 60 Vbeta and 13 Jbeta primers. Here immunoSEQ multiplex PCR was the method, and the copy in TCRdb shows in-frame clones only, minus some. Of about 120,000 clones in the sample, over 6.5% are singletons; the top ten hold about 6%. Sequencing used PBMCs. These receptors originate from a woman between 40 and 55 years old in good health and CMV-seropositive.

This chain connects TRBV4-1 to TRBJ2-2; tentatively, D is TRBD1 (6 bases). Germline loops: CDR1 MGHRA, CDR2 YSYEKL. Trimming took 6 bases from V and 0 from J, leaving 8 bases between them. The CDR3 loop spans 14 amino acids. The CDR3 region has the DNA TGCGCCAGCAGACAGGGATCGAACACCGGGGAGCTGTTTTTT. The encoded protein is CASRQGSNTGELFF.

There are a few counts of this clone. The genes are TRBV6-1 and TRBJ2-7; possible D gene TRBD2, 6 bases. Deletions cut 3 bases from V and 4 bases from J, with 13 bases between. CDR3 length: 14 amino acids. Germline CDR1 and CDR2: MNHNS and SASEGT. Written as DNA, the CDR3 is TGTGCCAGCAGTGAGGCGGGAAGGGTTTACGAGCAGTACTTC. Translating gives CASSEAGRVYEQYF.

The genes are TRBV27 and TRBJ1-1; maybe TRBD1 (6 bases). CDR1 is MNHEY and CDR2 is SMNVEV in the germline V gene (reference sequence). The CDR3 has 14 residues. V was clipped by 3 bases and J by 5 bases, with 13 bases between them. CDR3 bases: TGTGCCAGCAGTTTTCAGGGGATGGGAACTGAAGCTTTCTTT. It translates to CASSFQGMGTEAFF.

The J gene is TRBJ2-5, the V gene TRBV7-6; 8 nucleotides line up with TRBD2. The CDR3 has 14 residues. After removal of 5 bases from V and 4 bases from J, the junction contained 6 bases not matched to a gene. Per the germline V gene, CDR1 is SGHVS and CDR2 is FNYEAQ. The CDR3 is CASSPPGLAETQYF. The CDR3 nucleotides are TGTGCCAGCAGCCCTCCCGGACTAGCAGAGACCCAGTACTTC.

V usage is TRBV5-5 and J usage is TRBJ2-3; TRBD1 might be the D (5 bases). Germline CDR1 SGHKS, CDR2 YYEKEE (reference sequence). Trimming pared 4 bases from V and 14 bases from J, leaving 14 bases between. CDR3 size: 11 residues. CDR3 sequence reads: CASSRVQVTYF. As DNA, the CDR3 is TGTGCCAGCAGCCGGGTACAGGTAACGTATTTT.